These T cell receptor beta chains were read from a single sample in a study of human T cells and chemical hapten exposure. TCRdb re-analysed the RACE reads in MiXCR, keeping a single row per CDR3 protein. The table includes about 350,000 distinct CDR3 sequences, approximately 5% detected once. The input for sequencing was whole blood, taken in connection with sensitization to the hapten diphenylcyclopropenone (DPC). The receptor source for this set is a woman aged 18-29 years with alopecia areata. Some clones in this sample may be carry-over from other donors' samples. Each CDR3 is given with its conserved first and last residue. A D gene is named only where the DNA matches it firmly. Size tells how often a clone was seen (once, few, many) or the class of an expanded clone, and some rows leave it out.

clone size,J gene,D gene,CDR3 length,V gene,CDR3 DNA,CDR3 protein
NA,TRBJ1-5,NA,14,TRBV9,TGTGCCAGCAGCGTAGGACAGGTAGATCAGCCCCAGCATTTT,CASSVGQVDQPQHF
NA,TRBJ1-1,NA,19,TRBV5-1,TGCGCCAGCAGCTTGTCATTAGGCTTTCCAGGGGTTATGAACACTGAAGCTTTCTTT,CASSLSLGFPGVMNTEAFF
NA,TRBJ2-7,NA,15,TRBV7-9,TGTGCCAGCAGCCCCGAAGGACAGCCTGCCTACGAGCAGTACTTC,CASSPEGQPAYEQYF
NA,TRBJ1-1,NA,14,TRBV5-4,TGTGCCAGCAGCTTGGGCCGGGAGAACACTGAAGCTTTCTTT,CASSLGRENTEAFF
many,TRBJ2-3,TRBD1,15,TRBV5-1,TGCGCCAGCAGCTTGATCCAGGGGGCATCAGATACGCAGTATTTT,CASSLIQGASDTQYF
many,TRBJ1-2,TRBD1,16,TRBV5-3,TGTGCCAGAAGCTCTAGGACAGGGGGCCTGAACTATGGCTACACCTTC,CARSSRTGGLNYGYTF
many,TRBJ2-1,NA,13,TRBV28,TGTGCCAGCAGTTTACACCCAGGGGCAGGGCGGTTCTTC,CASSLHPGAGRFF
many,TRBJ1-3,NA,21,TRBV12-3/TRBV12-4,TGTGCCAGCAGTCAACGTGACGGGACGGCCTTCAATCCATTCTCTGGAAACACCATATATTTT,CASSQRDGTAFNPFSGNTIYF
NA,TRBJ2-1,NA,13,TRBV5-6,TGTGCCAGCAGCCCGAACCATCCTAGTGGGCAGTTCTTC,CASSPNHPSGQFF
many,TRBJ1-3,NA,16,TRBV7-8,TGTGCCAGCAGCTTAGGCCCGGTGGGCTCTGGAAACACCATATATTTT,CASSLGPVGSGNTIYF
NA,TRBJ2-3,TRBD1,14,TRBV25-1,TGTGCCAGCAGCAGACAGGGTCTCACAGATACGCAGTATTTT,CASSRQGLTDTQYF
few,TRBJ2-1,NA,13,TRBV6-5,TGTGCCAGCAGTTACAGCGGGTCTCTAGAGCAGTTCTTC,CASSYSGSLEQFF
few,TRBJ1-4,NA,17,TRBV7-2,TGTGCCAGCAGCTTAGGGGCGGGTCGGCACCATAATGAAAAACTGTTTTTT,CASSLGAGRHHNEKLFF
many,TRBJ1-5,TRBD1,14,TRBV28,TGTGCCAGCAGTTTTGGGACAGCAGTTCAGCCCCAGCATTTT,CASSFGTAVQPQHF
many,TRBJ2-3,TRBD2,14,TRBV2,TGTGCCAGCACCGGGACTAGCTCGGCAGATACGCAGTATTTT,CASTGTSSADTQYF
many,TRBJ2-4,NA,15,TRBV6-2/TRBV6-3,TGTGCCAGCAGTACCACCCGGGGAGCAGGAAACATTCAGTACTTC,CASSTTRGAGNIQYF
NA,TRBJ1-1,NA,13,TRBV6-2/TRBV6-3,TGTGCCAGCAGCCTCACCGGTTTGAGAAGAGCTTTCTTT,CASSLTGLRRAFF
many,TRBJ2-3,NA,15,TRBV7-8,TGTGCCAGCAGCTTAATTATAGGGGACACAGATACGCAGTATTTT,CASSLIIGDTDTQYF
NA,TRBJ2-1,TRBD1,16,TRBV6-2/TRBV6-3,TGTGCCAGCAGATCCCGAGGGACAGGGGGCGGCGATGAGCAGTTCTTC,CASRSRGTGGGDEQFF
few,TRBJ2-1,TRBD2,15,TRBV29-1,TGCAGCGTTGCTGTACTAGCGGGGTCGCCGACTGAGCAGTTCTTC,CSVAVLAGSPTEQFF
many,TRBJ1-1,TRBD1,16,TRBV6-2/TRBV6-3,TGTGCCAGCAGTGGGACAGGGGCTCGCCAAAGGACTGAAGCTTTCTTT,CASSGTGARQRTEAFF
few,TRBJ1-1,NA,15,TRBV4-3,TGCGCCAGCAGCCAGCTTGGGGCTTGGAACACTGAAGCTTTCTTT,CASSQLGAWNTEAFF
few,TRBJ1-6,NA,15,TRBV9,TGTGCCAGCAGCTCACAGGGAAAGGGGAATTCACCCCTCCACTTT,CASSSQGKGNSPLHF
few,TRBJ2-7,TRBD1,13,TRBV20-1,TGCAGTGCTTCTCAGGACAGGGTGTCCGAGCAGTACTTC,CSASQDRVSEQYF
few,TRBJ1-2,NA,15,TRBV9,TGTGCCAGCAGCGTAGGGGAAGAGCTTAACTATGGCTACACCTTC,CASSVGEELNYGYTF
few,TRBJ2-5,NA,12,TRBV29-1,TGCAGCGTTGTCGGCAGGGAAGAGACCCAGTACTTC,CSVVGREETQYF
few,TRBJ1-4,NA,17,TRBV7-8,TGTGCCAGCAGCCTCCCCTGGTTGGGGGGCCAGAATGAAAAACTGTTTTTT,CASSLPWLGGQNEKLFF
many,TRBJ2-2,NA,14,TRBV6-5,TGTGCCAGCAGTTTTCAGGGGAACACCGGGGAGCTGTTTTTT,CASSFQGNTGELFF
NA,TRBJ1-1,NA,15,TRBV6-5,TGTGCCAGCAGTTCCCTTACACAAATGAACACTGAAGCTTTCTTT,CASSSLTQMNTEAFF
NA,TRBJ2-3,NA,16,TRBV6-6,TGTGCCAGCAGTTACACAGGGTTAGGGAGCACAGATACGCAGTATTTT,CASSYTGLGSTDTQYF
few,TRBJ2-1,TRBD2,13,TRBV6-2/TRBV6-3,TGTGCCAGTTTAGCGGGGGGCTACCCCGAGCAGTTCTTC,CASLAGGYPEQFF
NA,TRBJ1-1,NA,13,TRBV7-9,TGTGCCAGCAGCACAAGCGGGGGAACTGAAGCTTTCTTT,CASSTSGGTEAFF
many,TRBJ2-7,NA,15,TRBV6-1,TGTGCCAGCAGTGAAGTCCAGGGAAGAGACTACGAGCAGTACTTC,CASSEVQGRDYEQYF
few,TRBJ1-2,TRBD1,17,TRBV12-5,TGTGCTAGTGGTTTGGTACTATCGGGACAGGGAATAGGAGGCTACACCTTC,CASGLVLSGQGIGGYTF
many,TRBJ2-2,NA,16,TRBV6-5,TGTGCCAGCAGTTATGCCGGGACCAAGAACACCGGGGAGCTGTTTTTT,CASSYAGTKNTGELFF
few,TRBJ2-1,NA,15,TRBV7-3,TGTGCCAGCAGCCCGGGGCCCTTGTCTAAGGATGAGCAGTTCTTC,CASSPGPLSKDEQFF
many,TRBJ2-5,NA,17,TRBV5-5,TGTGCCAGCAGCTTGAGCACAGGTGGATTGCGCCAAGAGACCCAGTACTTC,CASSLSTGGLRQETQYF
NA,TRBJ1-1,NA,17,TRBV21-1,TGTGCCAGCAGCCACCTACCCCCCACAGGGCGAAGTGCTGAAGCTTTCTTT,CASSHLPPTGRSAEAFF
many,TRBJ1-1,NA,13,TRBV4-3,TGCGCCAGCAGCCAAGAACGGTTGAAGGAAGCTTTCTTT,CASSQERLKEAFF
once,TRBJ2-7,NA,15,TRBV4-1,TGCGCCAGCAGCCAAGAACGTGCCCCCCCGGACGAGCAGTACTTC,CASSQERAPPDEQYF
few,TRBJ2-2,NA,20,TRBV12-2,TGTGCAAGTCGCTTACCGCGCACAGGAGACAATTCGTCTCACACCGGGGAGCTGTTTTTT,CASRLPRTGDNSSHTGELFF
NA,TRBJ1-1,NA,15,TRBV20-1,TGCAGTGCTCCAAGAACGGGGGGTCAGAACACTGAAGCTTTCTTT,CSAPRTGGQNTEAFF
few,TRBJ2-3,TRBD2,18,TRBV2,TGTGCCAGCAGTGATCGGAACGGGGGGGCCGTTAGCACAGATACGCAGTATTTT,CASSDRNGGAVSTDTQYF